This TCR beta chain was retrieved from a study of type 1 regulatory T cells. Study at large: This in vitro CD4 product, T-allo10, is enriched for Tr1 cells and alloantigen-specific.

Using its own MiXCR run on the reads, TCRdb lists one record per CDR3 protein. Here the sample spans tens of thousands of distinct CDR3 sequences, less than 15% being singletons. On this clonotype: Its antigen is unidentified.

CDR1 and CDR2 (germline): GTSNPN, SVGIG (reference sequence). V was clipped by 0 bases and J by 5 bases; unmatched bases: 11. The CDR3 runs to 17 residues. Material: cultured non-Tr1 T cells, either the whole culture or a sorted T cell fraction (not recorded which). This chain joins TRBV30 and TRBJ1-1; 11 nucleotides match TRBD1. The TCR originated in a human donor in good health. The CDR3 spells CAWSVYGQGARGTEAFF. In DNA, the CDR3 is TGTGCCTGGAGTGTATATGGACAGGGGGCACGAGGTACTGAAGCTTTCTTT.